Presented here are 29 T cell receptor beta chains from one specimen sequenced in a study of T cells in Graves' hyperthyroidism and ophthalmopathy. The investigators amplified TCR beta CDR3 regions from RNA transcripts. A first-round RT-PCR of the TCR CDR3 used the HTBI primer set. Via MiXCR, TCRdb re-called the multiplex PCR reads, giving one row per CDR3 protein. The table has around 36,000 distinct CDR3 sequences, 52% seen once. Sequencing input: blood. These receptors came from a man in his forties with Graves' ophthalmopathy.

This chain uses TRBV10-3 with TRBJ2-7; 7 positions agree with TRBD2. The germline CDR1 and CDR2 sequences are ENHRY and SYGVKD. V dropped 11 bases and J dropped 0; count of bases not matched to a gene: 10. This CDR3 spans 14 amino acids. The CDR3 DNA reads TGTGCCGCTTATTCTAGCGGCCTCTCCTACGAGCAGTACTTC. Translation gives CAAYSSGLSYEQYF.

This clonotype is termed medium-sized. V and J are TRBV29-1 and TRBJ2-7; 7 bases match TRBD1. The CDR3 has 12 residues. Germline CDR1 SQVTM, CDR2 ANQGSEA. V shed 6 bases, J shed 3 bases, and the junction held 5 bases outside the gene matches. In nucleotides, the CDR3 is TGCAGCGTGGCCCAGGGGGTCTACGAGCAGTACTTC. As protein: CSVAQGVYEQYF.

This sequence joins TRBV11-1 and TRBJ2-3, with 9 bases lining up with TRBD2. CDR3 length equals 14 residues. V shed 6 bases and J 3 bases; nucleotides not matched to a gene: 4. Germline CDR1 reads SGHAT; CDR2 reads FQDESV (reference sequence). The CDR3 DNA reads as TGTGCCAGCAGTCGCGGGAGGGGGACAGATACGCAGTATTTT. It codes for CASSRGRGTDTQYF.

As to this clonotype: It is unclear where the CDR3 begins or ends on the DNA, so no DNA is shown, and the CDR3 is as TCRdb lists it. The rearrangement links TRBV7-9 to TRBJ2-2; the listed D gene, TRBD1, was not tested against the DNA. Per germline, CDR1 SEHNR and CDR2 FQNEAQ (reference sequence). From its first to its last residue, the CDR3 has 21 amino acids. CDR3 in amino acids: CASSSSSYEQYFGPGTGELFF.

With regard to this clonotype: This may be a read error, as it is one base from a much larger clone. The chain has TRBV3-1 and TRBJ2-1; 9 positions match TRBD2. This CDR3 region has 18 residues. CDR1 is LGHDT, CDR2 YNNKEL, per germline (reference sequence). Unmatched junction bases numbered 17, after V lost 3 bases and J lost 8 bases. Here the CDR3 reads CASSQRSSRGRAHDEQFF. The CDR3, as DNA: TGTGCCAGCAGCCAGAGATCCTCTCGCGGGAGGGCCCACGATGAGCAGTTCTTC.

In its sample, this clonotype is medium-sized. This rearrangement joins TRBV7-9 to TRBJ2-5; the D gene is possibly TRBD2 (5 bases). V lost 4 bases, J lost 5 bases, and 14 bases lay in between. The CDR3 consists of 14 residues. Germline CDR1 and CDR2: SEHNR and FQNEAQ (reference sequence). CDR3 coding DNA: TGTGCCAGCAGCTCAAGCGGACGGAGGGAGACCCAGTACTTC. Translating gives CASSSSGRRETQYF.

This clonotype was seen a handful of times. J is TRBJ1-6 and V is TRBV20-1, with 7 bases identical to TRBD1. CDR1 DFQATT and CDR2 SNEGSKA come from the germline V gene (reference sequence). The ends lost 3 bases at V and 7 bases at J; junction bases unmatched: 6. The CDR3 loop spans 14 amino acids. The CDR3 spells CSARAGTDNSPLHF. CDR3 sequence (DNA): TGCAGTGCTAGGGCCGGGACAGACAATTCACCCCTCCACTTT.

CDR3: CASSPGSGQLGEKLFF. The CDR3 nucleotides read TGTGCCAGCAGTCCAGGCTCAGGGCAGCTAGGTGAAAAACTGTTTTTT. The chain couples TRBV6-1 to TRBJ1-4; weak D call: TRBD1 (5 bases). V was clipped by 5 bases and J by 7 bases, with 20 bases between them. The CDR3 loop spans 16 amino acids. In germline, CDR1 is MNHNS, CDR2 SASEGT.

Worth noting for this clonotype: The CDR3 end shows no conserved phenylalanine or tryptophan, and so a read error is likely. This sequence joins TRBV13 and TRBJ1-4, with 8 bases identical to TRBD1. The CDR3 runs to 14 residues. Germline CDR1 is PRHDT and CDR2 is FYEKMQ (reference sequence). This CDR3 is CASGQGALGEELFV. The DNA of the CDR3 is TGTGCCAGCGGCCAGGGGGCCTTAGGTGAAGAACTGTTTGTA.

This clonotype was picked up many times. The gene calls are TRBV20-1 and TRBJ1-6; tentative D call: TRBD1 (6 bases). CDR3 length: 14 amino acids. V lost 5 bases and J lost 0, with 8 bases in between. Germline CDR1 reads DFQATT; CDR2 reads SNEGSKA (reference sequence). The CDR3 here is CSAGGSSYNSPLHF. As DNA, the CDR3 is TGCAGTGCTGGGGGCAGCTCCTATAATTCACCCCTCCACTTT.

In its sample, this clonotype was seen a few times. The genes are TRBV19 and TRBJ1-2; 10 positions match TRBD1. This CDR3 spans 13 amino acids. Trimming removed 5 bases from V and 6 bases from J; junction bases left unmatched: 3. Per the germline V gene, CDR1 is LNHDA and CDR2 is SQIVND (reference sequence). CDR3 coding DNA: TGTGCCAGTAGTCGGGACAGGGGCGATGGCTACACCTTC. Amino acids: CASSRDRGDGYTF.

This clonotype appeared many times. This chain connects TRBV11-2 to TRBJ1-1, with TRBD1 matching 10 bases. The CDR3 runs 15 residues. Trimming removed 4 bases from V and 0 bases from J; junction bases left unmatched: 2. The V gene's germline CDR1 is SGHAT and CDR2 FQNNGV. DNA for the CDR3: TGTGCCAGCAGCTCGGGACAGGGGTTGAACACTGAAGCTTTCTTT. This sequence encodes CASSSGQGLNTEAFF.

The J gene is TRBJ1-5, the V gene TRBV2, with 9 bases matching TRBD1. V trimming: 4 bases; J trimming: 6 bases; junction bases outside the gene matches: 4. The CDR3 spans 14 residues. Germline CDR1 is SNHLY and CDR2 is FYNNEI. CDR3 in DNA: TGTGCCAGCAGTGGGGGACAGGGAAGTCAGCCCCAGCATTTT. Amino acids: CASSGGQGSQPQHF.

The chain recombines TRBV29-1 with TRBJ1-3, with D unclear. The CDR3 totals 11 residues. V was trimmed by 5 bases and J by 7 bases, leaving 9 bases between them. CDR1 and CDR2 (germline): SQVTM, ANQGSEA. CDR3 nucleotides: TGCAGCGTTCAAATGGTGAACACCATATATTTT. Translated, it gives CSVQMVNTIYF. Full variable domain (rest looked up from reference TRBV29-1 and TRBJ1-3): SAVISQKPSRDICQRGTSLTIQCQVDSQVTMMFWYRQQPGQSLTLIATANQGSEATYESGFVIDKFPISRPNLTFSTLTVSNMSPEDSSIYLCSVQMVNTIYFGEGSWLTVV.

Comments on this clonotype: Because the CDR3's place on the DNA is in doubt, the DNA is left out and the CDR3 is given as listed by TCRdb. The V and J genes are TRBV6-5 and TRBJ2-5; no DNA check was done on the table's D call, TRBD1. The CDR3 spans 17 residues, counting both ends. Germline CDR1 is MNHEY and CDR2 is SVGAGI. The CDR3 loop is CASWGDTIYFGQETQYF.

The rearrangement joins TRBV10-3 to TRBJ1-1; possible D gene TRBD1, 6 bases. Trimming removed 3 bases from V and 0 bases from J, with 8 bases in between. Germline V gene lookup returns CDR1 ENHRY and CDR2 SYGVKD. This CDR3 comprises 14 residues. CDR3 protein: CAISERGMNTEAFF. In DNA form, the CDR3 reads TGTGCCATCAGTGAAAGGGGGATGAACACTGAAGCTTTCTTT.

Worth noting for this clonotype: No conserved phenylalanine or tryptophan ends this CDR3, so it is likely a read error. V gene TRBV6-6 combines with J gene TRBJ2-1; 11 nucleotides agree with TRBD2. The CDR3 is 18 residues long. Trimming cost V 6 bases and J 3 bases; bases outside gene matches: 13. The germline V gene has CDR1 MNHNY and CDR2 SVGAGI (reference sequence). CDR3 residues: CASRLGGLAVQGYNEQFS. The DNA of the CDR3 is TGTGCCAGCAGACTCGGGGGACTAGCGGTTCAAGGCTACAATGAGCAGTTCTCC.

This clonotype was detected ten times or more. The gene calls are TRBV20-1 and TRBJ2-1, with 10 bases identical to TRBD1. V was clipped by 5 bases and J by 7 bases; unmatched bases: 8. This CDR3 spans 14 amino acids. Germline CDR1 is DFQATT and CDR2 is SNEGSKA (reference sequence). CDR3 loop: CSAFRDRGSNEQFF. The CDR3 DNA follows: TGCAGTGCTTTCCGGGACAGGGGTAGTAATGAGCAGTTCTTC.

V is TRBV25-1 and J is TRBJ1-2; possibly TRBD1 for D (5 bases). The V and J ends lost 8 bases and 8 bases respectively, with 18 bases between them. The CDR3 totals 13 residues. Germline V CDR1 and CDR2: MGHDK, SYGVNS. CDR3: CASVEKGTEGYTF. CDR3 nucleotide sequence: TGTGCCAGCGTTGAGAAGGGGACGGAGGGCTACACCTTC.

This clonotype showed up many times. The chain combines TRBV5-1 with TRBJ2-2; D perhaps matches TRBD1 (6 bases). Germline CDR1 reads SGHRS; CDR2 reads YFSETQ. CDR3 length equals 15 residues. V lost 4 bases and J lost 3, with 13 bases in between. CDR3 nucleotides: TGCGCCAGCAGCATACAGGGCCGCGACACCGGGGAGCTGTTTTTT. This sequence encodes CASSIQGRDTGELFF.

This chain uses TRBV20-1 with TRBJ1-4; 9 nucleotides align to TRBD1. Germline-derived CDR1 and CDR2 are DFQATT and SNEGSKA (reference sequence). The CDR3 sequence is 13 residues long. The V gene end was trimmed by 4 bases and the J gene end by 8 bases; junction bases not matched to a gene: 5. CDR3 in DNA: TGCAGTGCTATAGGACAGGGGCAGGAAAAACTGTTTTTT. It specifies CSAIGQGQEKLFF.

In DNA form, the CDR3 reads TGCGCCAGCAGCTTCTCAGGGAGGGATCAGCCCCAGCATTTT. It specifies CASSFSGRDQPQHF. This chain links TRBV5-1 with TRBJ1-5; D is perhaps TRBD1 (5 bases). V shed 2 bases and J shed 5 bases, with 11 bases lying between them. From germline, CDR1 is SGHRS and CDR2 YFSETQ. CDR3 length equals 14 residues.

This chain joins TRBV9 and TRBJ2-3; perhaps TRBD2 as D (7 bases). The germline CDR1 and CDR2 sequences are SGDLS and YYNGEE. The CDR3 is 15 residues long. Trimming removed 4 bases at V and 6 bases at J, with 18 bases between. The CDR3 bases are TGTGCCAGCAGCCCCGAGGGGGGGGACCTCGATACGCAGTATTTT. Its translation: CASSPEGGDLDTQYF.

This clonotype was seen a single time. This CDR3 is CASSENSYGYTF. The CDR3 coding sequence is TGTGCCAGCAGTGAAAACAGTTATGGCTACACCTTC. The chain carries TRBV25-1 and TRBJ1-2; D gene ambiguous. Looked up from germline, CDR1 is MGHDK and CDR2 is SYGVNS. Trimming took off 2 bases at V and 5 bases at J, with 6 bases between the two ends. The CDR3 totals 12 residues.

To note about this clonotype: A read error may explain this, as a much larger clone is one base away. The genes are TRBV6-6 and TRBJ2-4; perhaps TRBD2 as D (5 bases). The germline gives CDR1 MNHNY, CDR2 SVGAGI (reference sequence). CDR3 length: 15 residues. The CDR3 protein is CASAPLYLAKNMQYF. CDR3 bases: TGTGCCAGCGCACCCCTATATCTAGCCAAAAACATGCAGTACTTC.

This chain connects TRBV9 to TRBJ2-7, with D perhaps TRBD2 (6 bases). The CDR3 length is 16 residues. Between the trimmed V and J ends, which lost 0 bases and 6 bases, there was a span of 19 bases. The germline V gene encodes CDR1 SGDLS and CDR2 YYNGEE. The CDR3 protein is CASSVGSRAGGGEQYF. The CDR3 DNA reads as TGTGCCAGCAGCGTAGGGTCTCGGGCCGGGGGTGGCGAGCAGTACTTC.

This rearrangement joins TRBV5-6 to TRBJ2-3; 8 bases match TRBD1. CDR1 and CDR2 (germline): SGHDT, YYEEEE. Losses at the gene ends were 0 bases for V and 3 bases for J; bases not matched to a gene: 9. The CDR3 is 17 amino acids. CDR3 bases: TGTGCCAGCAGCTTGGCCTTCAGGGGGCGCGGGACAGATACGCAGTATTTT. This encodes CASSLAFRGRGTDTQYF.

Points on this clonotype: The junction differs from germline at one of its ends, possibly a read error. The rearrangement links TRBV9 to TRBJ2-5, with D perhaps TRBD2 (6 bases). Germline assignment: CDR1 SGDLS and CDR2 YYNGEE. The CDR3 is 12 amino acids. The CDR3 DNA follows: TGTGCCAGCAGCGGGGGCGGGGAGACCCAGCACTTC. Translation: CASSGGGETQHF.

The chain uses TRBV20-1 and TRBJ1-2; 8 positions agree with TRBD1. V trimming: 2 bases; J trimming: 1 base; junction bases outside the gene matches: 9. The CDR3 runs to 16 residues. CDR1 is DFQATT and CDR2 is SNEGSKA in the germline V gene (reference sequence). The CDR3 here is CSARRTGGMGNYGYTF. CDR3 nucleotides: TGCAGTGCTAGACGAACAGGGGGAATGGGTAACTATGGCTACACCTTC.